These 8 T cell receptor beta chains came from one sample sequenced in a study of CD8 T cells in Susac syndrome. Random hexamers were used to reverse transcribe the RNA input (about 0.5 to 1 ug). One entry per CDR3 protein, called by TCRdb with MiXCR from the immunoSEQ multiplex PCR reads. The sample records approximately 230,000 distinct CDR3 sequences, 93% being singletons. The sequenced material came from CD4+ T cells from PBMCs. These receptors were obtained from a human donor with multiple sclerosis.

The rearrangement joins TRBV5-4 to TRBJ2-3; 7 nucleotides align to TRBD2. The CDR3 is 16 amino acids. Germline V lookup: CDR1 SGHNT, CDR2 YYREEE (reference sequence). Trimming removed 1 base from V and 6 bases from J; junction bases left unmatched: 11. DNA for the CDR3: TGTGCCAGCAGCTTGATGGGACTTTCCGGGGGGGATACGCAGTATTTT. This sequence encodes CASSLMGLSGGDTQYF.

The J gene is TRBJ2-7, the V gene TRBV9, with 7 bases lining up with TRBD1. The ends lost 0 bases at V and 3 bases at J; junction bases unmatched: 12. CDR3 length: 17 amino acids. CDR1 SGDLS and CDR2 YYNGEE come from the germline V gene. CDR3: CASSVGVRGGTDYEQYF. CDR3 in DNA: TGTGCCAGCAGCGTAGGCGTGAGGGGTGGGACAGACTACGAGCAGTACTTC.

The genes are TRBV28 and TRBJ1-5; D gene unclear. The CDR3 runs to 11 residues. The germline V gene has CDR1 MDHEN and CDR2 SYDVKM. The V end lost 5 bases, the J end lost 11 bases, and 10 bases lay between the germline ends. The CDR3 spells CASSVFRTQHF. The CDR3 bases are TGTGCCAGCAGTGTTTTCAGAACCCAGCATTTT.

This chain links TRBV7-2 with TRBJ2-7; TRBD1 matches 9 bases. There are 15 residues in the CDR3. Trimming took 3 bases from V and 6 from J; bases not matched to a gene: 9. Germline V CDR1 and CDR2: SGHTA, FQGNSA. CDR3 amino acids: CASSLMGQGGFEQYV. The CDR3 region has the DNA TGTGCCAGCAGCTTGATGGGACAGGGCGGTTTCGAGCAGTACGTC.

The gene calls are TRBV29-1 and TRBJ2-7, with D unresolved. V gave up 4 bases and J gave up 6 bases, with 13 bases separating them. Germline CDR1 is SQVTM and CDR2 is ANQGSEA. The CDR3 has 12 residues. CDR3 DNA sequence: TGCAGCGTTGCAAAAAACCCAGCCGAGCAGTACTTC. Translating gives CSVAKNPAEQYF.

DNA of the CDR3: TGTGCCAGCAATACAGGGTCCGGAAACACCATATATTTT. Residues: CASNTGSGNTIYF. The chain has TRBV6-2 or TRBV6-3 and TRBJ1-3; TRBD1 is a possible D gene (6 bases). V lost 7 bases, J lost 4 bases, and 11 bases lay in between. This CDR3 is 13 amino acids long. The germline gives CDR1 MNHEY, CDR2 SVGEGT.

V gene TRBV5-4 combines with J gene TRBJ2-3; D is undetermined. Per the germline V gene, CDR1 is SGHNT and CDR2 is YYREEE (reference sequence). The CDR3 is made up of 13 amino acids. V was trimmed by 4 bases and J by 3 bases, leaving 9 bases between them. CDR3 amino acids: CASSHTSTDTQYF. The CDR3 DNA reads TGTGCCAGCAGCCACACTTCGACAGATACGCAGTATTTT. Based on the CDR3 plus reference TRBV5-4 and TRBJ2-3, the full variable domain is ETGVTQSPTHLIKTRGQQVTLRCSSQSGHNTVSWYQQALGQGPQFIFQYYREEENGRGNFPPRFSGLQFPNYSSELNVNALELDDSALYLCASSHTSTDTQYFGPGTRLTVL.

This clonotype showed up just once. CDR3 in DNA: TGTGCCAGCAGCAGAAGGGGGACTCCCCCTCAAGCCCAGCATTTT. This gives the protein CASSRRGTPPQAQHF. The J gene is TRBJ1-5, the V gene TRBV5-4; D is possibly TRBD1 (6 bases). Trimming pared 4 bases from V and 11 bases from J, leaving 22 bases between. CDR3 length: 15 residues. Germline CDR1 is SGHNT and CDR2 is YYREEE (reference sequence). The full variable domain, completed using reference TRBV5-4 and TRBJ1-5, is ETGVTQSPTHLIKTRGQQVTLRCSSQSGHNTVSWYQQALGQGPQFIFQYYREEENGRGNFPPRFSGLQFPNYSSELNVNALELDDSALYLCASSRRGTPPQAQHFGDGTRLSIL.